The clone carrying this T cell receptor (beta chain) was counted ten times or more. This specimen belongs to a study of human T cells and chemical hapten exposure. The wider study: 2% DPC applied to a roughly 2 cm by roughly 2 cm arm area sensitized donors. The cohort included alopecia areata under or over 50% scalp, totalis and universalis. Reading of the patch tests, which applied 0.01% DPC to the upper back, occurred at 6 days.

V was clipped by 4 bases and J by 13 bases; unmatched bases: 11. Germline CDR1 reads SGHRS; CDR2 reads YFSETQ. CDR3 size: 15 residues. TCRdb fed the RACE reads into MiXCR, producing one record per CDR3 protein. Of tens of thousands of distinct CDR3 sequences detected, about 9.6% appear once; the ten largest clones hold 10% to 15%. Noted time point: patch test 1, 2 weeks after DPC sensitization. Treatment described: therapeutic diphenylcyclopropenone sensitization with weekly scalp DPC. This material consisted of whole blood, taken in connection with sensitization to the hapten diphenylcyclopropenone (DPC). This clonotype originated in a middle-aged woman with alopecia areata. Some clones in this sample may be carry-over from other donors' samples. The chain links TRBV5-1 to TRBJ1-6, with 10 bases identical to TRBD1. The CDR3 region has the DNA TGCGCCAGCAGCCCCGGACAGGGGGTAATTAGGCCCCTCCACTTT. Protein: CASSPGQGVIRPLHF.